The 7 T cell receptor beta chains in this list originate from one sample, sequenced in a study of T cell responses to AZD1222 COVID-19 vaccine. TCRdb's copy holds only in-frame clones and misses some; the assay was immunoSEQ multiplex PCR. The sample gives about 130,000 clones, 75% to 95% of which show up once; 1.5% to 2% is in the top ten. The source was peripheral blood, collected 28 days after the second AZD1222 dose. All receptors derive from an adult who received the AZD1222 COVID-19 vaccine.

The J gene is TRBJ2-1, the V gene TRBV11-2, with D hard to call. Between the trimmed V and J ends, which lost 6 bases and 0 bases, there was a span of 12 bases. This CDR3 comprises 15 residues. The germline V gene encodes CDR1 SGHAT and CDR2 FQNNGV. CDR3 nucleotides: TGTGCCAGCAGTATAAGGCAGAGCTCCTACAATGAGCAGTTCTTC. Translated, it gives CASSIRQSSYNEQFF.

The CDR3 region is CATSRTSGSSTDTQYF. CDR3 sequence (DNA): TGTGCCACCAGCCGGACTAGCGGGAGTAGCACAGATACGCAGTATTTT. The V and J genes are TRBV24-1 and TRBJ2-3, with 13 bases lining up with TRBD2. In germline, CDR1 is KGHDR, CDR2 SFDVKD. Germline trimming cut 7 bases from V and 0 bases from J; bases unmatched to any gene: 3. The CDR3 length is 16 residues.

This chain links TRBV18 with TRBJ1-5; TRBD1 matches at 9 bases. The CDR3 totals 16 residues. Germline loops: CDR1 KGHSH, CDR2 LQKENI. V shed 0 bases, J shed 4 bases, and the junction held 4 bases outside the gene matches. The CDR3 bases are TGTGCCAGCTCACCACCAAGCGGACAGGGGAATCAGCCCCAGCATTTT. Protein sequence: CASSPPSGQGNQPQHF.

The rearrangement joins TRBV10-3 to TRBJ2-2; D may match TRBD1 or TRBD2 (5 bases each). Trimming cost V 2 bases and J 4 bases, with 14 bases left between them. Per the germline V gene, CDR1 is ENHRY and CDR2 is SYGVKD. This CDR3 contains 16 residues. In DNA form, the CDR3 reads TGTGCCATCAGTGAGAATCCCGGGACCCGCACCGGGGAGCTGTTTTTT. Residues: CAISENPGTRTGELFF.

There are a few counts of this clone. The rearrangement links TRBV30 to TRBJ1-1; possible D gene TRBD1, 5 bases. Germline V gives CDR1 GTSNPN, CDR2 SVGIG (reference sequence). This CDR3 has 15 residues. The germline V and J ends were trimmed by 3 bases and 6 bases, with 20 bases remaining between them. As DNA, the CDR3 is TGTGCCTGGAGAGCCGTAGGGGTAACCTCTCCTGAAGCTTTCTTT. This sequence encodes CAWRAVGVTSPEAFF.

This chain uses TRBV6-5 with TRBJ1-1; possible D gene TRBD1, 5 bases. V was pared by 0 bases and J by 4 bases, with 6 bases between. Germline loops: CDR1 MNHEY, CDR2 SVGAGI. There are 13 residues in the CDR3. CDR3 in amino acids: CASSYSRGTEAFF. CDR3 nucleotides: TGTGCCAGCAGTTACTCGAGGGGCACTGAAGCTTTCTTT.

The chain couples TRBV10-3 to TRBJ2-1; the match to TRBD1 covers 11 bases. Germline loops: CDR1 ENHRY, CDR2 SYGVKD. Trimming took 7 bases from V and 8 from J; bases not matched to a gene: 7. There are 14 residues in the CDR3. The CDR3 nucleotides are TGTGCCATCAATCCGGGACAGGGGGTGGATGAGCAGTTCTTC. It translates to CAINPGQGVDEQFF.